This T cell receptor beta chain was sequenced for a study of cytomegalovirus exposure and HLA in healthy donors. This clone has only one observation. No antigen is known for it. Primers included in the PCR were 60 Vbeta and 13 Jbeta primers. The method was immunoSEQ multiplex PCR; TCRdb's version includes in-frame clones alone and lacks a portion of them. The table has about 85,000 clones, about four fifths seen once. Findings and limits, study-wide: Follow-up analysis found HLA locus-dependent TCR association rates, highest for DRB1 and lowest for HLA-C. The classifier reportedly diagnosed cytomegalovirus status with high sensitivity and specificity. In a later analysis, a missense DCLRE1C variant was linked to TCR beta V- and J-gene trimming.

Deletions cut 8 bases from V and 4 bases from J, with 18 bases between. This CDR3 has 14 amino acids. CDR1 is PRHDT and CDR2 is FYEKMQ in the germline V gene (reference sequence). The J gene is TRBJ2-7, the V gene TRBV13; weak D call: TRBD2 (5 bases). Sequencing input: PBMCs. The source is a man aged 50 or older in good health and CMV-seropositive. CDR3 loop: CASGSWFGGYEQYF. In nucleotides, the CDR3 is TGTGCCAGCGGGTCATGGTTTGGAGGATACGAGCAGTACTTC.